This T cell receptor (beta chain) was identified in a study of blood T cell repertoires in COVID-19. Study-wide context: The United States, Italy and Spain were the sources of the acute and convalescent COVID-19 samples. PBMCs, B-cell-depleted T cells, or T cells provided the cDNA or gDNA that made up the material.

In the original workflow: Researchers report that nucleated cell counts were estimated from reference gene primer amplification. Profiled with immunoSEQ multiplex PCR; TCRdb holds only in-frame clones, not every one. For V, J and clone size, that table is used; D and trimming come from the DNA. In the table there are more than 60,000 clones, 82% of which are singletons. This CDR3 is 19 amino acids long. The V gene's germline CDR1 is SGHTA and CDR2 FQGTGA. Between the trimmed V and J ends, which lost 1 base and 6 bases, there was a span of 24 bases. The chain couples TRBV7-3 to TRBJ2-2; D possibly corresponds to TRBD1 (7 bases). This clonotype was sampled from a woman of 80 years or more with acute or convalescent COVID-19. The sample consisted of peripheral blood. The CDR3 region is CASSLSRTGHGRDAGELFF. CDR3 DNA sequence: TGTGCCAGCAGCTTAAGCCGGACAGGCCACGGGCGGGATGCCGGGGAGCTGTTTTTT.